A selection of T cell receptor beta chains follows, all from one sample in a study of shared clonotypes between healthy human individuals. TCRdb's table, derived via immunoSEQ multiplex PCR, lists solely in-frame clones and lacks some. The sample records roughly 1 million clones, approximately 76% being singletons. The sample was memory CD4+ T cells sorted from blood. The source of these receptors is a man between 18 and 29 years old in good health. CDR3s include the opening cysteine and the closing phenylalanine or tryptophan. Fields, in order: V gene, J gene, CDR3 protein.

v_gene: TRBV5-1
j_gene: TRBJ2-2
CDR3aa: CASSAEVGPNTGELFF

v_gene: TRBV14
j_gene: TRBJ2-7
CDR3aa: CASSQGQSYEQYF

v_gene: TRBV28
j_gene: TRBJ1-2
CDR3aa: CASNPTGGYGYTF

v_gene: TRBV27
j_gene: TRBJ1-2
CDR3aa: CASSLSGTPTYGYTF

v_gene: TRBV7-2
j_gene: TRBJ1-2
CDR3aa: CASSSRTGDGYTF

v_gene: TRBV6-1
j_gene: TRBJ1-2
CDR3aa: CASSRVSQANYGYTF

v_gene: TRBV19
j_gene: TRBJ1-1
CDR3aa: CASSQGQGGTEAFF

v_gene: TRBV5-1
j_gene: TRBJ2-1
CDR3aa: CASSLVAGGQYNEQFF

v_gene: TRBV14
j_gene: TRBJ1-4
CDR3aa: CASSRPAEKLFF

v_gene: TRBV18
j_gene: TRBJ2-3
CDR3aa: CASSPGTPYVRDTQYF

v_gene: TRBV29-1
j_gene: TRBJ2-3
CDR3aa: CSTLRGDTQYF

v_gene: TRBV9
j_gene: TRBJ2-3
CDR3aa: CASSLGPPDTQYF

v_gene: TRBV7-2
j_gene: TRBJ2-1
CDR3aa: CASSLYSGGRDEQFF

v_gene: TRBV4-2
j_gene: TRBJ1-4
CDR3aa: CASSPGPTGGGGKLFF

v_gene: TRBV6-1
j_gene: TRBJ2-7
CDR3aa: CASSKAGAYEQYF

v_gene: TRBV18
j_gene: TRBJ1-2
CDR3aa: CASSPAAGQYYGYTF

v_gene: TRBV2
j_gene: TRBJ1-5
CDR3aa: CASSEDGWVNQPQHF

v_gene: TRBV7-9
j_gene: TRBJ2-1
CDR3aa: CASSSSSGSPYNEQFF

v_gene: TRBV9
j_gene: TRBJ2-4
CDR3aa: CASSVGRELAKNIQYF

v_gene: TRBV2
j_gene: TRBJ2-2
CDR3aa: CASIRERNTGELFF

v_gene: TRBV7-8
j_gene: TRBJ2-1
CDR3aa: CASSLAAISSYNEQFF

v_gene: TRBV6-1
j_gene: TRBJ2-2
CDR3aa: CASRTSSAGELFF

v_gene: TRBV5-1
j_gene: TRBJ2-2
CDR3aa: CASSFRGSTGELFF

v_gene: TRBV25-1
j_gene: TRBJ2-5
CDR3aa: CASSYSGGKETQYF

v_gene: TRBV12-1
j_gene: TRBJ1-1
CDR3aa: CASSFKWITTEAFF

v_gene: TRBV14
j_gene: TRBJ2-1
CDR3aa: CASSIDWGGEQFF

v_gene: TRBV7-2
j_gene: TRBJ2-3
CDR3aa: CASRTLTDTQYF

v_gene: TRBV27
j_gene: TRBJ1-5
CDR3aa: CASSLEPGQPQHF

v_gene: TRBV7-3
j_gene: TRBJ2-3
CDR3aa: CASSRTSTDTQYF

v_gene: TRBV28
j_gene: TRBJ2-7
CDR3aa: CASSSLRGYEQYF

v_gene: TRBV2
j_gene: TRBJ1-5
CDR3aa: CASSQGLGQPQHF

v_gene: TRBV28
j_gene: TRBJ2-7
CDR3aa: CASSLQRGRPYEQYF

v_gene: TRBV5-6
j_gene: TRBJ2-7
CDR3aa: CASSLFGTGFNEQYF

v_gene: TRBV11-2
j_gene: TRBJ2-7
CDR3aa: CASRSSSRAWSEQYF

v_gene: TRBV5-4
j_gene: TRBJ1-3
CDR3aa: CASSIQGADTIYF

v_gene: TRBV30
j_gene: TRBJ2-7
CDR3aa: CAWSSQPRAEQYF

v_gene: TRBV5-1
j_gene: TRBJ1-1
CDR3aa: CATRGREGNTEAFF

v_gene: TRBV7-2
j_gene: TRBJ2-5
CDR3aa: CASSWREQETQYF

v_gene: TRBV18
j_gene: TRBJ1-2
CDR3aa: CASSPPAAYNGYTF

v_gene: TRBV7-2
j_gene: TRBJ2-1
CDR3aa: CASSLSPTSFNEQFF

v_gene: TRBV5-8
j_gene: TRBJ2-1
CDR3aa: CASSLIAGSKYNEQFF

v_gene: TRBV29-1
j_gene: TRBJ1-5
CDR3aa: CSVVWNSNQPQHF

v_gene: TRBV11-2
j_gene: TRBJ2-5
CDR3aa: CASSLGEVETQYF

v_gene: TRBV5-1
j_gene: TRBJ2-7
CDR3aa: CASSPGLAGGSPHEQYF

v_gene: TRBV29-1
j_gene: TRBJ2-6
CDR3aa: CSVEGDIHLSGANVLTF

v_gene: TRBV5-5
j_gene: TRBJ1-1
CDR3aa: CASSPGQGRPEAFF

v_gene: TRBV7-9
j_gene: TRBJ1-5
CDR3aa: CASSYGQGGSNQPQHF

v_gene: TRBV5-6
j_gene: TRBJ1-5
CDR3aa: CASSLAGQGGKPQHF

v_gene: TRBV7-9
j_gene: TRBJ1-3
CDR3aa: CASSAQAGAGNTIYF

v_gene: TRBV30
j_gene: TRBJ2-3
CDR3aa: CAWGRGGDPLTQYF

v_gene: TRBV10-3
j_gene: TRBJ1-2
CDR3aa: CASSAFLGGGTGDYGYTF

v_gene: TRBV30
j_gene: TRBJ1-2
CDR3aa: CAWTLRESGTYGYTF

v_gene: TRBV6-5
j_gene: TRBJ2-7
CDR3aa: CASSYPGTSEQYF

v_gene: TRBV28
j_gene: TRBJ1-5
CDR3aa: CASSTSGTGVNQPQHF

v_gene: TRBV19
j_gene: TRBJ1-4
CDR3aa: CASGGGTGFEKLFF

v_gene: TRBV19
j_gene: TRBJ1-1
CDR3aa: CASRLQGANTEAFF

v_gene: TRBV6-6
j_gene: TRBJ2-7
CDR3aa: CASSPRQGSTNEQYF

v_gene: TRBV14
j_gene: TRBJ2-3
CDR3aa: CASSQVRDRPNTDTQYF

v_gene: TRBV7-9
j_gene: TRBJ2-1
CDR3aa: CASSLGPAVWQFF

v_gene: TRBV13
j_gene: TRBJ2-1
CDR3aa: CASSFGGRAYNEQFF